The rows below give T cell receptor beta chains drawn from one sample of a study of blood T cell repertoires in COVID-19. This table comes from immunoSEQ multiplex PCR, and its TCRdb copy is limited to in-frame clones, with some not included. The data contain over 200,000 clones, around four fifths of them singletons. The sample was peripheral blood. These receptors all come from an elderly woman with active or convalescent COVID-19. Each CDR3 is given with its conserved first and last residue. D genes are given only for firm matches. Only part of the rows carry a size: once, few, many, or a class if the clone is expanded.

clone_size,j_call,v_call,cdr3_length,d_call,cdr3_nt,cdr3_aa
.,TRBJ2-3,TRBV11-1,13,.,TGTGCCAGCAGCTTTAGTCGAACAGGGACGCAGTATTTT,CASSFSRTGTQYF
.,TRBJ1-4,TRBV19,16,.,TGTGCCACCGTCCAGGGTAGTGTGGACGGAAATGAAAAACTGTTTTTT,CATVQGSVDGNEKLFF
.,TRBJ1-2,TRBV29-1,15,TRBD1,TGCAGCGTTGGGGGGACAGGACAGGGCTTTTATGGCTACACCTTC,CSVGGTGQGFYGYTF
.,TRBJ1-2,TRBV28,14,TRBD1,TGTGCCAGCAGTGGCCTCAGGGGGCGGAATGGCTACACCTTC,CASSGLRGRNGYTF
.,TRBJ2-7,TRBV20-1,13,TRBD2,TGCAGTGCTAGTCCTAGCGGGAGCTACGAGCAGTACTTC,CSASPSGSYEQYF
few,TRBJ2-7,TRBV5-5,15,TRBD1,TGTGCCAGCAGCTTGGGGACAGGGACCTCCTACGAGCAGTACTTC,CASSLGTGTSYEQYF
.,TRBJ2-5,TRBV7-6,15,TRBD2,TGTGCCAGCAGCTTACCGGCGGGGGTGCCGGAGACCCAGTACTTC,CASSLPAGVPETQYF
few,TRBJ2-7,TRBV5-1,15,TRBD2,TGCGCCAGCAGCGGCGGGACTAGCGGGGATCACGAGCAGTACTTC,CASSGGTSGDHEQYF
.,TRBJ2-3,TRBV9,17,.,TGTGCCAGCAGCCCCCACCCCGGGAACCGGAGCACAGATACGCAGTATTTT,CASSPHPGNRSTDTQYF
.,TRBJ2-2,TRBV29-1,17,TRBD1,TGCAGCGTTGCTCGTGACAGGGGGCGAACGAACACCGGGGAGCTGTTTTTT,CSVARDRGRTNTGELFF
.,TRBJ2-1,TRBV18,16,TRBD2,TGTGCCAGCTCACCACCGGGCGGGGGCTCCTACAATGAGCAGTTCTTC,CASSPPGGGSYNEQFF
.,TRBJ2-1,TRBV25-1,14,TRBD2,TGTGCCAGCAGTGTAGCGGGAGGTGGTAATGAGCAGTTCTTC,CASSVAGGGNEQFF
once,TRBJ1-4,TRBV5-1,16,TRBD1,TGCGCCAGCAGCATTGGACAGGGACTCTCAAATGAAAAACTGTTTTTT,CASSIGQGLSNEKLFF
once,TRBJ1-6,TRBV6-5,15,.,TGTGCCAGCACCCCTGGTTGGGAGGGGAATTCACCCCTCCACTTT,CASTPGWEGNSPLHF
.,TRBJ2-2,TRBV5-1,17,TRBD1,TGCGCCAGCAGCTTAACCCGGGACAGGGGGAACACCGGGGAGCTGTTTTTT,CASSLTRDRGNTGELFF
.,TRBJ2-2,TRBV3-1/TRBV3-2,17,.,TGTGCCAGCAGCCCCCCCCCGACCCAGGCGAGAACCGGGGAGCTGTTTTTT,CASSPPPTQARTGELFF
.,TRBJ1-1,TRBV19,15,.,TGTGCCAGTAGTATCCTACAGGGAATGAACACTGAAGCTTTCTTT,CASSILQGMNTEAFF